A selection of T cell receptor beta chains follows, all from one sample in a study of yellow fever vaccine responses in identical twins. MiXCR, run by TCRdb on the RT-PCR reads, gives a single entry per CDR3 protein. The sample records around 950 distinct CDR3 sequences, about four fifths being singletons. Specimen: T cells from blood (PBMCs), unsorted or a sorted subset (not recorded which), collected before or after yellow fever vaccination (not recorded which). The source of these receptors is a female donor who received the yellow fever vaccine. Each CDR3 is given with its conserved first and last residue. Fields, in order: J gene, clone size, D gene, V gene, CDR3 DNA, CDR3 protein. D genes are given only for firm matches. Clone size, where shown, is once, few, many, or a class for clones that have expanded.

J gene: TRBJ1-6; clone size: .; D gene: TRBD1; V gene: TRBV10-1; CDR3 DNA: TGCGCCAGCAGCAGTCTCGGGACAGGGGAATCACCCCTCCACTTT; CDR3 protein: CASSSLGTGESPLHF
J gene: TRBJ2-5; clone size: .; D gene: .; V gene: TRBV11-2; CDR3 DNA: TGTGCCAGCAGCTTAGGTGCAGCACCATGGCAAGAGACCCAGTACTTC; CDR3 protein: CASSLGAAPWQETQYF
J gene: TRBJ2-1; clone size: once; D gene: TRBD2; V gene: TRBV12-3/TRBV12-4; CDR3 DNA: TGTGCCAGCAGTCCGCTAGCGGGGATCTCCTACAATGAGCAGTTCTTC; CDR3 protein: CASSPLAGISYNEQFF
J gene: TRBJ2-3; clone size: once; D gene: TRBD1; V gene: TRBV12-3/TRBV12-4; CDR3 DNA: TGTGCCAGCAGTTTGGGACAGGGAGCAGATACGCAGTATTTT; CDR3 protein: CASSLGQGADTQYF
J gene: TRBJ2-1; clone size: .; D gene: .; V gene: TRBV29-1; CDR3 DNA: TGCAGCGTCCAGAATGGGAATGAGCAGTTCTTC; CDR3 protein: CSVQNGNEQFF
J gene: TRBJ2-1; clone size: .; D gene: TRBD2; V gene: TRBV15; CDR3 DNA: TGTGCCACCAAAAGGACTAGCGGGATGTATGAGCAGTTCTTC; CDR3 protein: CATKRTSGMYEQFF
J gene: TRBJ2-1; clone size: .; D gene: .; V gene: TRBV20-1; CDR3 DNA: TGCAGTGCGGATCCAAGACATAGGGTCAATGAGCAGTTCTTC; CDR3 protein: CSADPRHRVNEQFF
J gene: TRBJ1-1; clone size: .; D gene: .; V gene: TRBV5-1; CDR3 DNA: TGCGCCAGCAGCTTCGGCAGGGCGTACGCTGAAGCTTTCTTT; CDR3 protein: CASSFGRAYAEAFF
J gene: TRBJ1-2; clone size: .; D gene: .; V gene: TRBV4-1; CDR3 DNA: TGCGCCAGCAGCCAAGGTAGATCGATAGAGAACTATGGCTACACCTTC; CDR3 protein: CASSQGRSIENYGYTF
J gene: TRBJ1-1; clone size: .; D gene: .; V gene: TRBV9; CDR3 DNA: TGTGCCAGCAGCGCAGCAGGGGCCGGGACTGAAGCTTTCTTT; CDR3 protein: CASSAAGAGTEAFF
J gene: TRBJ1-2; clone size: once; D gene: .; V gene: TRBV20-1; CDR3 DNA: TGCAGTGTCGGACTCCAGGGTTATGGCTACACCTTC; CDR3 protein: CSVGLQGYGYTF